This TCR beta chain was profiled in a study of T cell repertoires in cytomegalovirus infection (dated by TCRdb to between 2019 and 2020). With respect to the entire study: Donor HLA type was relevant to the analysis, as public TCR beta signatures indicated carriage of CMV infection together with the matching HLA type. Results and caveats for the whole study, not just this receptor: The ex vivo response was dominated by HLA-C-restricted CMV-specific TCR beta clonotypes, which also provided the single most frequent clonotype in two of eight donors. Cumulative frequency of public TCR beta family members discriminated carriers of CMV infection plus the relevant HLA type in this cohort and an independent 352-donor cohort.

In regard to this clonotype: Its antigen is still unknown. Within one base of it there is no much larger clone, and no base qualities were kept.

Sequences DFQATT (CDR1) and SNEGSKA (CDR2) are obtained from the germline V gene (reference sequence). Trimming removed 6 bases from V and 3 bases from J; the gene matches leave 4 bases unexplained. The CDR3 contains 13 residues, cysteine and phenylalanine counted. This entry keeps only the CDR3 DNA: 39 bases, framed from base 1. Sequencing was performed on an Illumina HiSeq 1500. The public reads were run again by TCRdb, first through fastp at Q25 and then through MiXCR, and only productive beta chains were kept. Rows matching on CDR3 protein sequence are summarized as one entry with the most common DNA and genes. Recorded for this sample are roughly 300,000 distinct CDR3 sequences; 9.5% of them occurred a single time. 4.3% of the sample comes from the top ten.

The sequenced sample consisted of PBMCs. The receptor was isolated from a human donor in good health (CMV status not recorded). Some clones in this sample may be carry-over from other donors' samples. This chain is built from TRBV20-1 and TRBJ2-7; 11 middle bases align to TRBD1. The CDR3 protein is CSAGTGGVYEQYF. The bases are TGCAGTGCCGGGACAGGGGGAGTCTACGAGCAGTACTTC.